These 15 T cell receptor beta chains share one sample of origin, sequenced in a study of blood T cell repertoires in COVID-19. Repertoires were generated with immunoSEQ multiplex PCR, while TCRdb's copy carries only in-frame clones and drops some. The repertoire holds roughly 140,000 clones, with around 83% as singletons. Sequenced material: peripheral blood. The receptors here all came from a woman over 75 with acute or convalescent COVID-19.

This clone was recorded only once. This chain joins TRBV11-3 and TRBJ1-2, with D possibly being TRBD1 (5 bases). The CDR3 is made up of 13 amino acids. Trimming cost V 3 bases and J 7 bases, with 12 bases left between them. Per germline, CDR1 SGHNT and CDR2 YENEEA. The CDR3 loop is CASSLSGGIGYTF. CDR3 bases: TGTGCCAGCAGCTTGTCGGGGGGAATTGGCTACACCTTC.

The gene calls are TRBV6-1 and TRBJ2-7; 7 bases agree with TRBD1. Germline V gives CDR1 MNHNS, CDR2 SASEGT. V lost 5 bases to trimming and J lost 2 bases; unmatched junction nucleotides: 6. The CDR3 consists of 14 residues. The CDR3 DNA reads TGTGCCAGCAGTCAACAGGGGTTCGCCTACGAGCAGTACTTC. Translation gives CASSQQGFAYEQYF.

The sample holds a few counts of this clone. The chain carries TRBV12-3 or TRBV12-4 and TRBJ1-1, with 7 positions matching TRBD1. Trimming took 5 bases from V and 10 from J; bases not matched to a gene: 7. The CDR3 has 12 amino acids. The CDR3 sequence is CASSGNPGGAFF. CDR3 sequence (DNA): TGTGCCAGCAGTGGGAACCCAGGGGGAGCTTTCTTT.

The chain links TRBV11-3 to TRBJ2-1, with a tentative D call TRBD1 (5 bases). Trimming took 1 base from V and 1 from J, leaving 17 bases between them. The CDR3 is made up of 18 amino acids. Germline CDR1 is SGHNT and CDR2 is YENEEA. CDR3 loop: CASSLVLGHLRSYNEQFF. The CDR3 DNA sequence: TGTGCCAGCAGCTTAGTCTTAGGACACCTGAGGTCCTACAATGAGCAGTTCTTC.

The chain joins TRBV11-3 to TRBJ2-1; 9 nucleotides align to TRBD2. Per germline, CDR1 SGHNT and CDR2 YENEEA. The ends lost 1 base at V and 7 bases at J; junction bases unmatched: 8. This CDR3 spans 16 amino acids. CDR3 sequence: CASSLGGGRARNEQFF. Here the CDR3 DNA reads TGTGCCAGCAGCTTAGGCGGCGGGAGGGCCAGGAATGAGCAGTTCTTC.

The chain employs TRBV5-8 and TRBJ2-7; 9 bases align to TRBD1. The CDR3 totals 15 residues. CDR1 and CDR2 from the germline V gene are SGHTS and YDEGEE. The V and J ends lost 0 bases and 3 bases, in that order; junction bases with no gene match: 4. CDR3 protein: CASSLEGTGFYEQYF. CDR3 DNA: TGTGCCAGCAGCTTGGAGGGGACAGGGTTCTACGAGCAGTACTTC.

As DNA, the CDR3 is TGTGCCAGCAGCTTAAAGGGGGACACTGAAGCTTTCTTT. This translates into CASSLKGDTEAFF. The genes are TRBV11-2 and TRBJ1-1; D may be TRBD1 (6 bases). Germline-derived CDR1 and CDR2 are SGHAT and FQNNGV. Trimming left V 2 bases short and J 3 bases short, with 7 bases between. There are 13 residues in the CDR3. The full variable domain, with the rest looked up from reference TRBV11-2 and TRBJ1-1, is EAGVAQSPRYKIIEKRQSVAFWCNPISGHATLYWYQQILGQGPKLLIQFQNNGVVDDSQLPKDRFSAERLKGVDSTLKIQPAKLEDSAVYLCASSLKGDTEAFFGQGTRLTVV.

This chain uses TRBV5-4 with TRBJ2-6; TRBD1 aligns across 8 bases. Unmatched junction bases numbered 3, after V lost 4 bases and J lost 0 bases. The CDR3 is made up of 16 amino acids. Looked up from germline, CDR1 is SGHNT and CDR2 is YYREEE (reference sequence). CDR3 in amino acids: CASSTGTGSGANVLTF. The DNA for the CDR3 is TGTGCCAGCAGCACCGGGACAGGCTCTGGGGCCAACGTCCTGACTTTC. The whole variable domain, remainder taken from reference TRBV5-4 and TRBJ2-6, is ETGVTQSPTHLIKTRGQQVTLRCSSQSGHNTVSWYQQALGQGPQFIFQYYREEENGRGNFPPRFSGLQFPNYSSELNVNALELDDSALYLCASSTGTGSGANVLTFGAGSRLTVL.

The chain joins TRBV6-5 to TRBJ1-6; 9 nucleotides line up with TRBD1. Per germline, CDR1 MNHEY and CDR2 SVGAGI. The J segment lost 6 bases and the V segment lost 6 bases, leaving 6 bases of the junction unmatched. This CDR3 has 15 amino acids. The CDR3 sequence: CASRPGTGSNSPLHF. The CDR3 nucleotides read TGTGCCAGCAGACCCGGGACAGGGAGTAATTCACCCCTCCACTTT.

V and J are TRBV24-1 and TRBJ1-1, with D unresolved. This CDR3 comprises 15 residues. V was shortened by 4 bases and J by 4 bases, with 15 bases between the two germline ends. Germline assignment: CDR1 KGHDR and CDR2 SFDVKD. CDR3 nucleotide sequence: TGTGCCACCAGTGACTCCACCCGTGGCATCACTGAAGCTTTCTTT. Protein sequence: CATSDSTRGITEAFF.

The V gene is TRBV7-8, the J gene TRBJ2-1, with 7 bases matching TRBD2. V gave up 2 bases and J gave up 8 bases; unmatched junction bases: 15. This CDR3 has 17 residues. The germline CDR1 and CDR2 sequences are SGHVS and FQNEAQ. CDR3 amino acids: CASSLSRRAGPLDEQFF. CDR3 in DNA: TGTGCCAGCAGCTTATCCCGGAGAGCGGGGCCCCTGGATGAGCAGTTCTTC.

This rearrangement joins TRBV12-3 or TRBV12-4 to TRBJ1-5; D not certain. The CDR3 covers 13 residues. Deletions cut 5 bases from V and 5 bases from J, with 10 bases between. The CDR3 DNA follows: TGTGCCAGCAGTCCAGGTGTTCATCAGCCCCAGCATTTT. Translation gives CASSPGVHQPQHF.

The V call is TRBV6-1, the J call TRBJ2-7, with D hard to call. V lost 1 base, J lost 5 bases, and 12 bases lay in between. The CDR3 length is 14 residues. Germline CDR1 reads MNHNS; CDR2 reads SASEGT. CDR3 sequence: CASSEGQTVDEQYF. CDR3 bases: TGTGCCAGCAGTGAAGGTCAAACAGTAGACGAGCAGTACTTC.

CDR3 region: CASGLDLGQVNTEAFF. The CDR3 nucleotides read TGTGCTAGTGGTTTGGATTTGGGACAAGTGAACACTGAAGCTTTCTTT. The gene calls are TRBV12-5 and TRBJ1-1, with a tentative D call TRBD1 (6 bases). The CDR3 is 16 amino acids. V lost 1 base to trimming and J lost 0 bases, with 12 bases between them. Germline V lookup: CDR1 LGHNT, CDR2 FRNRAP.

This chain connects TRBV27 to TRBJ2-7, with 9 bases fitting TRBD1. V trimming: 10 bases; J trimming: 5 bases; junction bases outside the gene matches: 15. Germline CDR1 is MNHEY and CDR2 is SMNVEV (reference sequence). The CDR3 covers 15 residues. The DNA of the CDR3 is TGTGCCACTTTACACAGCTGGGACAGGGCCCACGAGCAGTACTTC. This translates into CATLHSWDRAHEQYF.